This T cell receptor beta chain was profiled in a study of blood T cells in healthy people across ages. The length of the CDR3 is 15 residues. Germline V gives CDR1 SGHTA, CDR2 FQGNSA. V was clipped by 5 bases and J by 6 bases; unmatched bases: 5. Primers used in a second PCR of roughly 6 to 12 cycles were a sample-barcoded 5' primer and a J-beta primer mix. Tagging of each cDNA molecule was performed by a template-switch adaptor with 12 random nucleotides. A single record per CDR3 protein comes from TCRdb applying MiXCR to the 5' RACE reads. This table holds around 620,000 distinct CDR3 sequences, 27% found once. Study-level results: Unsorted PBMC input precluded a conclusive naive versus antigen-experienced comparison.

This clonotype showed up just once. Antigen specificity is unknown. V gene TRBV7-2 combines with J gene TRBJ2-2, with TRBD1 matching 11 bases. The sequenced sample was blood. This clonotype originated in a woman in her seventies in good health. In DNA form, the CDR3 reads TGTGCCAGCAGCCGGGACAGGGGGATGGCCGGGGAGCTGTTTTTT. It encodes CASSRDRGMAGELFF.